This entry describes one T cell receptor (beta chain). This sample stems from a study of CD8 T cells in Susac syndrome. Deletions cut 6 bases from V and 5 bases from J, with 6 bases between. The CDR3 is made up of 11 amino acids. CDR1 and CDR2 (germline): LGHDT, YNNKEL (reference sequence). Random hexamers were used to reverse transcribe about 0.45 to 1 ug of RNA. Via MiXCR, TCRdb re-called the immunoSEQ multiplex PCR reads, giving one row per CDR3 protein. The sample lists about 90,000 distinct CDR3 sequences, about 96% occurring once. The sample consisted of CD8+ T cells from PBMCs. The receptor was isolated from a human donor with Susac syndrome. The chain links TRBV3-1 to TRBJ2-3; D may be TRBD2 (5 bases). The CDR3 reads CASRLVDTQYF. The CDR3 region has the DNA TGTGCCAGCAGACTAGTAGATACGCAGTATTTT.